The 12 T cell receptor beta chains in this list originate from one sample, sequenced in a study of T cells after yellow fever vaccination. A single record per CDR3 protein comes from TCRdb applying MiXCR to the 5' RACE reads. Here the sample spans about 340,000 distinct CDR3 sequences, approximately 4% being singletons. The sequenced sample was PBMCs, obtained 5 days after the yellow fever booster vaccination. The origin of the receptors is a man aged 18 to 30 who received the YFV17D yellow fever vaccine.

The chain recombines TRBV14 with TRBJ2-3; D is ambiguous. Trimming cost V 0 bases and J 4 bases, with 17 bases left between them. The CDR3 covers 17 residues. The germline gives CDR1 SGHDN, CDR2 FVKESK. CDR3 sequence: CASSQESRPVMADTQYF. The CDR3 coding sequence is TGTGCCAGCAGCCAAGAAAGCCGCCCGGTTATGGCAGATACGCAGTATTTT.

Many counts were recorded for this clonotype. DNA for the CDR3: TGCGCCAGCGGGGATTGGAGCGGGGCTATCGGGGATGAGCAGTTCTTC. Residues: CASGDWSGAIGDEQFF. The V and J genes are TRBV5-1 and TRBJ2-1; 7 nucleotides align to TRBD2. CDR3 length equals 16 residues. Germline V CDR1 and CDR2: SGHRS, YFSETQ. V lost 7 bases to trimming and J lost 8 bases; unmatched junction nucleotides: 18. Supplemented by reference TRBV5-1 and TRBJ2-1, the full variable domain reads KAGVTQTPRYLIKTRGQQVTLSCSPISGHRSVSWYQQTPGQGLQFLFEYFSETQRNKGNFPGRFSGRQFSNSRSEMNVSTLELGDSALYLCASGDWSGAIGDEQFFGPGTRLTVL.

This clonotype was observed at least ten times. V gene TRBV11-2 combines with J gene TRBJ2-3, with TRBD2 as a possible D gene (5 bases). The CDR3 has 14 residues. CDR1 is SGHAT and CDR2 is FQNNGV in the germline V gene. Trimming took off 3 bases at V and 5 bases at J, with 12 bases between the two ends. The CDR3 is CASSFSGYQDTQYF. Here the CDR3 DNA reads TGTGCCAGCAGCTTTTCGGGGTATCAAGATACGCAGTATTTT.

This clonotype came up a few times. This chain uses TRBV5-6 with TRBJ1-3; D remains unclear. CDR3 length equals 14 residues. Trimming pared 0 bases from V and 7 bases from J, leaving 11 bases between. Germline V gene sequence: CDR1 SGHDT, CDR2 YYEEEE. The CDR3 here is CASSLASVGNTIYF. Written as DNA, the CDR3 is TGTGCCAGCAGCTTGGCGTCAGTTGGCAACACCATATATTTT. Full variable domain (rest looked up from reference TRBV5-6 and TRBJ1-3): DAGVTQSPTHLIKTRGQQVTLRCSPKSGHDTVSWYQQALGQGPQFIFQYYEEEERQRGNFPDRFSGHQFPNYSSELNVNALLLGDSALYLCASSLASVGNTIYFGEGSWLTVV.

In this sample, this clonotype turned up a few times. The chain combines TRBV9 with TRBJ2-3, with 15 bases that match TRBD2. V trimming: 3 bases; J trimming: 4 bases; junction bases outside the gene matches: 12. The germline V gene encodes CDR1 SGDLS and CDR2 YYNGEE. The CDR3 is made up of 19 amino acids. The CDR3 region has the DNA TGTGCCAGCAGCGGCGGACTAGCGGGGGGGCCCTTTCAATCAGATACGCAGTATTTT. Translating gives CASSGGLAGGPFQSDTQYF.

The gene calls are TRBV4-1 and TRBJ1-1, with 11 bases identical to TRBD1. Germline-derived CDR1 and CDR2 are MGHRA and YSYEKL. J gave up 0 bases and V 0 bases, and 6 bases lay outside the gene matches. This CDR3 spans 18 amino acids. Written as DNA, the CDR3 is TGCGCCAGCAGCCAAGAACAGTGGACAGGGGGCATGAACACTGAAGCTTTCTTT. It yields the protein CASSQEQWTGGMNTEAFF.

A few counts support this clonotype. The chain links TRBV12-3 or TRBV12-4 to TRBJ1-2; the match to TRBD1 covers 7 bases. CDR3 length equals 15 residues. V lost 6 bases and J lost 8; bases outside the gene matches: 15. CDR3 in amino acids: CASRPNRVGGRGYTF. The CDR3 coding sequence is TGTGCCAGCAGACCAAACAGGGTAGGGGGCCGGGGCTACACCTTC.

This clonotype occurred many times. CDR3 bases: TGTGCCAGCAGTCGGTTTCCAGGGGATTGGACTGAAGCTTTCTTT. This codes for CASSRFPGDWTEAFF. The chain combines TRBV28 with TRBJ1-1; D perhaps matches TRBD1 (6 bases). V was shortened by 5 bases and J by 5 bases, with 18 bases between the two germline ends. Germline lookup yields CDR1 MDHEN and CDR2 SYDVKM. The CDR3 loop spans 15 amino acids.

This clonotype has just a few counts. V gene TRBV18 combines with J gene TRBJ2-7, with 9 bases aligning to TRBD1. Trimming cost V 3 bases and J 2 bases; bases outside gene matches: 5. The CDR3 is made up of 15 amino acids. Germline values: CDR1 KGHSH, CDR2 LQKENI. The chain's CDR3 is CASSPGQGGAYEQYV. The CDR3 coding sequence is TGTGCCAGCTCACCGGGACAGGGAGGGGCCTACGAGCAGTACGTC.

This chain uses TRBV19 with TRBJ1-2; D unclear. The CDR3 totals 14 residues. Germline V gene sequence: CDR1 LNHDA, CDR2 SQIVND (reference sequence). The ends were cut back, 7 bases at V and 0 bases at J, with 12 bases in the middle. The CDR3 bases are TGTGCCAGTAAAAAAAGTTCAGCTAACTATGGCTACACCTTC. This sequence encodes CASKKSSANYGYTF.

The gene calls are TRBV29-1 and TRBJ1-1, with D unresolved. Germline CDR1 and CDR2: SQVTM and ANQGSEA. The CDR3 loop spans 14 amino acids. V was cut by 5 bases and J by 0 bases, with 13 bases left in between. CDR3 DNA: TGCAGCGTTCAGGTCACACGGATGAACACTGAAGCTTTCTTT. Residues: CSVQVTRMNTEAFF.

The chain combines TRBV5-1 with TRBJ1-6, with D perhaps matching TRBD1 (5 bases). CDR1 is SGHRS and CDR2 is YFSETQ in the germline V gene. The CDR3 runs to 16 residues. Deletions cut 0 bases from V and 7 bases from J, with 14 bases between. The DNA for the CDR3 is TGCGCCAGCAGCTTGGTGAGTGGGACGGGGAATTCACCCCTCCACTTT. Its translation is CASSLVSGTGNSPLHF.